This TCR beta chain appears in the sequencing data of a study of blood T cell repertoires in COVID-19 (dated by TCRdb to the early 2020s). In the study overall: Collaborator samples came from the United States, Italy and Spain and covered acute and convalescent phases of COVID-19. Where HLA class I and class II types were available, the types were taken from metadata supplied by the sample provider, not from assay-based typing. A freely available public database, intended as a resource for researchers studying the immune response to SARS-CoV-2, is where the repertoires were released. The prospective study material was composed of cDNA or gDNA derived from T cells, B-cell-depleted T cells, or PBMCs. Samples were obtained from the ongoing ImmuneRACE study (first 160 participants) and from about 1,300 subjects provided by 6 global collaborators. Subjects who had been exposed to COVID-19, were actively infected with it, or had recovered from it provided the deeply sampled blood TCRbeta repertoires that made up the dataset. The sample metadata nearly always contained a de-identified subject ID, COVID-19 status, age in years and sex. Paper-wide results and their limitations: The quantity of clinical and demographic metadata differed by source and by participant and was supplied without curation.

This clone appeared a single time. Its antigen target is currently unknown. The input lacks base qualities; no much larger clone sits a single base away. In Seattle, one collaborating source enrolled patients while the infection was active and tracked those patients longitudinally over the course of disease. Each collaborating institution followed its own protocols to collect whole blood in K2EDTA tubes. For TCRbeta analysis, collaborators shipped samples as frozen whole blood, isolated PBMCs, or DNA extracted from either of those sample types. In the germline V gene, CDR1 corresponds to KGHSH and CDR2 to LQKENI. V is trimmed back by 4 bases and J by 5 bases, and the junction contains 5 bases that no gene match accounts for. The CDR3 runs 15 amino acids, cysteine and phenylalanine included. Solely the CDR3 DNA is kept, with 45 bases framed from the first base. TCRbeta CDR3 regions were amplified from genomic DNA using the immunoSEQ Assay, a bias-controlled multiplex PCR. The original pipeline was this. Within the assay, amplification of reference gene primers was used to estimate how many nucleated cells each sample contained. To quantify the absolute abundance of each unique TCRbeta CDR3 rearrangement, sequence reads were collapsed and filtered. For each sample, productive Simpson clonality was calculated as the square root of Simpson's diversity index across productive rearrangements. TCRdb limited this immuneACCESS table to in-frame rearrangements with V and J called. A share of clones is missing; checked studies link under half to unresolved V genes, and the rest is unexplained. For V, J and clone size, that table is used; D and trimming come from the DNA. Across this sample there are some 150,000 clones, with about 85% seen only once. The top ten clonotypes cover 0.63% of the sample.

The sequenced sample consisted of peripheral blood. Recombination linked TRBV18 to TRBJ1-5; 10 middle bases align to TRBD1. The clonotype was recovered from a man in his sixties with COVID-19, enrolled during active disease. The CDR3 protein is CASSLAGTGDQPQHF. The sequence in DNA is TGTGCCAGCTCACTAGCCGGGACAGGGGATCAGCCCCAGCATTTT. Extended through the reference TRBV18 and TRBJ1-5 proteins, this CDR3 yields the full variable domain: NAGVMQNPRHLVRRRGQEARLRCSPMKGHSHVYWYRQLPEEGLKFMVYLQKENIIDESGMPKERFSAEFPKEGPSILRIQQVVRGDSAAYFCASSLAGTGDQPQHFGDGTRLSIL.